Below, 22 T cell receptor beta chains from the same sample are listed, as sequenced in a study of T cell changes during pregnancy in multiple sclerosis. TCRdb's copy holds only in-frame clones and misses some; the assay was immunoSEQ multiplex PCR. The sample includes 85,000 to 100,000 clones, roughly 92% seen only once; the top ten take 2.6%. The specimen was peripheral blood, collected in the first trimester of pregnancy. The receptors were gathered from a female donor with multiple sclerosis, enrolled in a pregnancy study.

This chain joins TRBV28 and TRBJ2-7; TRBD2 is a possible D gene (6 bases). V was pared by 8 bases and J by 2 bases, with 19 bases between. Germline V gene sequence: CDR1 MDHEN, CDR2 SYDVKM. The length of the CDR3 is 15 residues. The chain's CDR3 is CASGGFRTDTYEQYF. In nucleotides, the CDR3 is TGTGCCAGCGGGGGGTTCAGGACCGATACCTACGAGCAGTACTTC.

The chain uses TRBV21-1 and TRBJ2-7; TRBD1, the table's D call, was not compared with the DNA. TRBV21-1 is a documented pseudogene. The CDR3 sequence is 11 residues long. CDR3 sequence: CARWTGYEQYF. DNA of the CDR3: TGTGCCAGATGGACAGGCTACGAGCAGTACTTC.

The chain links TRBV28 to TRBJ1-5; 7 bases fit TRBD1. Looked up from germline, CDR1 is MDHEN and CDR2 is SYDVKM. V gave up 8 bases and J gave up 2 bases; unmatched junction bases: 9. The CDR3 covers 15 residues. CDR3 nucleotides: TGTGCCAGCTTACACCCAGGACAGGGCAATCAGCCCCAGCATTTT. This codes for CASLHPGQGNQPQHF.

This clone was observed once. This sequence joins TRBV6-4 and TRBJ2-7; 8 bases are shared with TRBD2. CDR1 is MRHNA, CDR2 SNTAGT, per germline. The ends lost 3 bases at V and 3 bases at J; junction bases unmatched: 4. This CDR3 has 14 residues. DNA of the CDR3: TGTGCCAGCAGTGAGGCTAGCGGGTGCTACGAGCAGTACTTC. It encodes CASSEASGCYEQYF.

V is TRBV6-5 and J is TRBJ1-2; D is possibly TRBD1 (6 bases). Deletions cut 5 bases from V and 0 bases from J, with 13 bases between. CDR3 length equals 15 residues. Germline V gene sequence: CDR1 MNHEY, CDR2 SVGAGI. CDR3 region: CASSPLQGSNYGYTF. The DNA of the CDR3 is TGTGCCAGCAGTCCACTACAGGGATCTAACTATGGCTACACCTTC.

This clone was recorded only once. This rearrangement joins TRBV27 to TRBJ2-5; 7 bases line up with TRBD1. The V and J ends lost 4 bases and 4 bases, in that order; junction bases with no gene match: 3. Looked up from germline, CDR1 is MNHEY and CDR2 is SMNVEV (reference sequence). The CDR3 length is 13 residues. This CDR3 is CASSSRGRETQYF. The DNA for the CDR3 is TGTGCCAGCAGTTCTAGGGGGCGAGAGACCCAGTACTTC.

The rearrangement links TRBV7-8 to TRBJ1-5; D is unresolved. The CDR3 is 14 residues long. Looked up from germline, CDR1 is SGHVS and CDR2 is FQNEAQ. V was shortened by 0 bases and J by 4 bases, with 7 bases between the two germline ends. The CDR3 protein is CASSLAGRNQPQHF. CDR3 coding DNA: TGTGCCAGCAGCTTAGCAGGGAGGAATCAGCCCCAGCATTTT.

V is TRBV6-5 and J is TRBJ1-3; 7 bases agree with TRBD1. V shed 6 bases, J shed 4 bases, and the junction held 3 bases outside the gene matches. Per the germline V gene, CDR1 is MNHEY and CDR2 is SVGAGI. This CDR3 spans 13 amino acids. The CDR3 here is CASRQGVGNTIYF. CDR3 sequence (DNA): TGTGCCAGCAGGCAGGGGGTCGGAAACACCATATATTTT.

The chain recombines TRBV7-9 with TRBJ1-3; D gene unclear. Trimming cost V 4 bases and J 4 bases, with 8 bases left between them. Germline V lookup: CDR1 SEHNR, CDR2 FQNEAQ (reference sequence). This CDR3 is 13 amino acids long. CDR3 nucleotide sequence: TGTGCCAGCAGCTCCCAAGCGGGAAACACCATATATTTT. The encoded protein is CASSSQAGNTIYF.

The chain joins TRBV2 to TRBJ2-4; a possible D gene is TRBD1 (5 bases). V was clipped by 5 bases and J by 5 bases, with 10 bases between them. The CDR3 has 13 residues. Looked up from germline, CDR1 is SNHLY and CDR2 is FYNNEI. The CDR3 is CASSIDRENIQYF. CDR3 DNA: TGTGCCAGCAGTATCGACAGAGAAAACATTCAGTACTTC. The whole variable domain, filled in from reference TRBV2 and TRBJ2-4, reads EPEVTQTPSHQVTQMGQEVILRCVPISNHLYFYWYRQILGQKVEFLVSFYNNEISEKSEIFDDQFSVERPDGSNFTLKIRSTKLEDSAMYFCASSIDRENIQYFGAGTRLSVL.

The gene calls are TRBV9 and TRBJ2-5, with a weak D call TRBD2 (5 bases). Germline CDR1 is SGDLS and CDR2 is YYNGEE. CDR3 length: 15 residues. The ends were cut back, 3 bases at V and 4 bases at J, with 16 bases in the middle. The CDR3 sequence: CASSETILAGETQYF. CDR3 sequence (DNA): TGTGCCAGCAGCGAGACTATCCTCGCCGGAGAGACCCAGTACTTC.

The CDR3 DNA reads TGTGCCAGCAGCTTATCCGGGAGCACTGAAGCTTTCTTT. Protein product: CASSLSGSTEAFF. The chain carries TRBV7-6 and TRBJ1-1, with unresolved D. This CDR3 spans 13 amino acids. The germline CDR1 and CDR2 sequences are SGHVS and FNYEAQ. Trimming pared 2 bases from V and 4 bases from J, leaving 8 bases between.

The chain's CDR3 is CASSQGASGSTDTQYF. The CDR3 region has the DNA TGCGCCAGCAGCCAAGGGGCTAGCGGGAGCACAGATACGCAGTATTTT. V usage is TRBV4-3 and J usage is TRBJ2-3; 8 bases are shared with TRBD2. The length of the CDR3 is 16 residues. Per germline, CDR1 LGHNA and CDR2 YSLEER. The ends lost 1 base at V and 0 bases at J; junction bases unmatched: 3.

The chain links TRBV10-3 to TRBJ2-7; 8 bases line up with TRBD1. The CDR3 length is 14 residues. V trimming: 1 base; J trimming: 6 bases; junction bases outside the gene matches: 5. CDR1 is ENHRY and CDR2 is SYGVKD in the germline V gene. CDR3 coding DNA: TGTGCCATCAGTGAGTTAAGGGACAGGTCCGAGCAGTACTTC. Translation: CAISELRDRSEQYF.

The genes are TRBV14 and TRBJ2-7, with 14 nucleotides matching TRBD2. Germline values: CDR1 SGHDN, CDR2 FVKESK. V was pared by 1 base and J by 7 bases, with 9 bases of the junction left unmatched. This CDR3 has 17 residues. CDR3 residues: CASSQVTGLAGAGEQYF. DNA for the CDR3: TGTGCCAGCAGCCAAGTAACGGGACTAGCGGGAGCTGGAGAGCAGTACTTC.

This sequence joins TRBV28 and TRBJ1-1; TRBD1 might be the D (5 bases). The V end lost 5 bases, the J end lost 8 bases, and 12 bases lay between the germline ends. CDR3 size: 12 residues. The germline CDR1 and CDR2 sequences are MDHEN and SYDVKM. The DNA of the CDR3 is TGTGCCAGCAGTGTGGGGGGGTCGGAAGCTTTCTTT. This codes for CASSVGGSEAFF.

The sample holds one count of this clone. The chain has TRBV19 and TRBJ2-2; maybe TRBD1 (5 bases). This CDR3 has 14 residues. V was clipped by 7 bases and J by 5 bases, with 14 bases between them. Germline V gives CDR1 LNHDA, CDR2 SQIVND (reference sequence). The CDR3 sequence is CASTPRVRTGELFF. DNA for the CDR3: TGTGCCAGTACTCCCAGGGTTAGAACCGGGGAGCTGTTTTTT. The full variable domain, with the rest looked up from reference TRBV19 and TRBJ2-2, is DGGITQSPKYLFRKEGQNVTLSCEQNLNHDAMYWYRQDPGQGLRLIYYSQIVNDFQKGDIAEGYSVSREKKESFPLTVTSAQKNPTAFYLCASTPRVRTGELFFGEGSRLTVL.

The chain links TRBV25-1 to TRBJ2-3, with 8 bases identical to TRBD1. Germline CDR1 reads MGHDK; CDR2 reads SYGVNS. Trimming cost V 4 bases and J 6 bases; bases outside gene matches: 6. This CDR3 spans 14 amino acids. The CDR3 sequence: CASSGQGARDTQYF. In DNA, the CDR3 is TGTGCCAGCAGTGGGCAGGGGGCTCGGGATACGCAGTATTTT.

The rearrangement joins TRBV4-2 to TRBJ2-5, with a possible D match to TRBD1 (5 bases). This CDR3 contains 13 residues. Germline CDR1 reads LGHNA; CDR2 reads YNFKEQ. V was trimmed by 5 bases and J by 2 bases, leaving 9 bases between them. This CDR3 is CASSAQGQETQYF. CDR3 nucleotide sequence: TGTGCCAGCAGCGCTCAGGGTCAAGAGACCCAGTACTTC.

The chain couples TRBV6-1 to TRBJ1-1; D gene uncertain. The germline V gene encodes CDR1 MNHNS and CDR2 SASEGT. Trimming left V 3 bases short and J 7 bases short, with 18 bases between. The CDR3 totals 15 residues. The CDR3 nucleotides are TGTGCCAGCAGTGACGAGGTTGGCGGAGTGGGTGAAGCTTTCTTT. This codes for CASSDEVGGVGEAFF.

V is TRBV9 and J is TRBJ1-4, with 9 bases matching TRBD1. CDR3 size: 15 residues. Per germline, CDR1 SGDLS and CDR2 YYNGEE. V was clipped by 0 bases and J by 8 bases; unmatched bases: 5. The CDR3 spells CASSVGGTGSEKLFF. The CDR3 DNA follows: TGTGCCAGCAGCGTAGGAGGGACAGGGTCAGAAAAACTGTTTTTT. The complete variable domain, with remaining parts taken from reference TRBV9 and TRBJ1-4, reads DSGVTQTPKHLITATGQRVTLRCSPRSGDLSVYWYQQSLDQGLQFLIQYYNGEERAKGNILERFSAQQFPDLHSELNLSSLELGDSALYFCASSVGGTGSEKLFFGSGTQLSVL.

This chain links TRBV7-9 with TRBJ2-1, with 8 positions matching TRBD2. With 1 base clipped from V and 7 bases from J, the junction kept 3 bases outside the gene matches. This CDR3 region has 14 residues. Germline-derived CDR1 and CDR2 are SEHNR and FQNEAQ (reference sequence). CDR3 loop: CASSLELAVNEQFF. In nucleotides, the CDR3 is TGTGCCAGCAGCTTAGAACTAGCGGTTAATGAGCAGTTCTTC.